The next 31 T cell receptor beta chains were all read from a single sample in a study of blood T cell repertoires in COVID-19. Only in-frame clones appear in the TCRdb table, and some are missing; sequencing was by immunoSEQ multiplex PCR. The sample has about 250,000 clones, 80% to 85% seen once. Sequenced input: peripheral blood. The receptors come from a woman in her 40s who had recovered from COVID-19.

The CDR3 sequence: CASSLGVGAFF. The CDR3 region has the DNA TGTGCCAGCAGTTTGGGAGTCGGAGCTTTCTTT. The V and J genes are TRBV12-3 or TRBV12-4 and TRBJ1-1; D remains ambiguous. V was shortened by 3 bases and J by 10 bases, with 9 bases between the two germline ends. The CDR3 covers 11 residues.

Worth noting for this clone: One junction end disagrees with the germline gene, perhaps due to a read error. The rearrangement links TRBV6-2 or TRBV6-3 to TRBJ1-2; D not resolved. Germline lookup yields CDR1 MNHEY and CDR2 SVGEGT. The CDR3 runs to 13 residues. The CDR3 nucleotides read TGTGCCAGCAGTTACTCAATGGGGAGGGCTGAAGACTTC. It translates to CASSYSMGRAEDF.

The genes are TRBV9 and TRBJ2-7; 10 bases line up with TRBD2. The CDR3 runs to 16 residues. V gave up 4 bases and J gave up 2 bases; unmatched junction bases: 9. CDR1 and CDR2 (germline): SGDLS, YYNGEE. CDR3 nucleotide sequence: TGTGCCAGCAGCCCGAACCGCCTAGCGGGGGCCTACGAGCAGTACTTC. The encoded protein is CASSPNRLAGAYEQYF.

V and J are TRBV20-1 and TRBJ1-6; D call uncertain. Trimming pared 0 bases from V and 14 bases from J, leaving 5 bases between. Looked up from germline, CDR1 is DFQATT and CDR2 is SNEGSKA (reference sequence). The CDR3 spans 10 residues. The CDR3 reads CSARDLSLHF. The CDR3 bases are TGCAGTGCTAGAGATCTGTCCCTCCACTTT.

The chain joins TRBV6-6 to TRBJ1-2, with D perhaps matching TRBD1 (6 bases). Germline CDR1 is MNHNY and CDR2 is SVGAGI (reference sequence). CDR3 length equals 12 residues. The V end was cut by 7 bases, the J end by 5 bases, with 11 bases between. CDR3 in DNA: TGTGCCAGCACCACACAGGGTTATGGCTACACCTTC. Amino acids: CASTTQGYGYTF.

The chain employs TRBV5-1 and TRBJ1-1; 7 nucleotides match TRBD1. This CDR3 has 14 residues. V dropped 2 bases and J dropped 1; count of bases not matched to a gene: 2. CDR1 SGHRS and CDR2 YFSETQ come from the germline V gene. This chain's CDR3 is CASSFGTANTEAFF. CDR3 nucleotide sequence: TGCGCCAGCAGCTTCGGGACAGCGAACACTGAAGCTTTCTTT.

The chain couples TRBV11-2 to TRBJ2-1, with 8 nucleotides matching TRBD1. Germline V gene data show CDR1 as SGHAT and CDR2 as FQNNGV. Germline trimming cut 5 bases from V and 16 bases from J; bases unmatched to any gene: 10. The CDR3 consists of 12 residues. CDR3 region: CASSGGTGIEFF. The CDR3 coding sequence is TGTGCCAGCAGCGGGGGGACAGGAATTGAATTCTTC. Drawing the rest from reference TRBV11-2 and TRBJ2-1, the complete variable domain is EAGVAQSPRYKIIEKRQSVAFWCNPISGHATLYWYQQILGQGPKLLIQFQNNGVVDDSQLPKDRFSAERLKGVDSTLKIQPAKLEDSAVYLCASSGGTGIEFFGPGTRLTVL.

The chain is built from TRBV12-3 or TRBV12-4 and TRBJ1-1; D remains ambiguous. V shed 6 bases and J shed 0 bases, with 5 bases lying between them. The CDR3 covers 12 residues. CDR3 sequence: CASSKMNTEAFF. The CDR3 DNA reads TGTGCCAGCAGCAAAATGAACACTGAAGCTTTCTTT.

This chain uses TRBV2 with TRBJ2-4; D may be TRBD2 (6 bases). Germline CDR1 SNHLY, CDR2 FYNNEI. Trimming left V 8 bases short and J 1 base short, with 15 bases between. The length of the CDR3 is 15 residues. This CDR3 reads CASGPGEAAKNIQYF. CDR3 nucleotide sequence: TGTGCCAGCGGACCGGGGGAAGCGGCCAAAAACATTCAGTACTTC. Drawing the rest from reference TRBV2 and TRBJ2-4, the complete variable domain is EPEVTQTPSHQVTQMGQEVILRCVPISNHLYFYWYRQILGQKVEFLVSFYNNEISEKSEIFDDQFSVERPDGSNFTLKIRSTKLEDSAMYFCASGPGEAAKNIQYFGAGTRLSVL.

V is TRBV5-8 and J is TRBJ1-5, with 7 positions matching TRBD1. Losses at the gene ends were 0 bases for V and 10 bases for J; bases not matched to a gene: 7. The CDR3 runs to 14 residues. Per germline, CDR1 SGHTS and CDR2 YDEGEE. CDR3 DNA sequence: TGTGCCAGCAGCTTGGGACAGGGCCATTCTCCCCAGCATTTT. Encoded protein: CASSLGQGHSPQHF.

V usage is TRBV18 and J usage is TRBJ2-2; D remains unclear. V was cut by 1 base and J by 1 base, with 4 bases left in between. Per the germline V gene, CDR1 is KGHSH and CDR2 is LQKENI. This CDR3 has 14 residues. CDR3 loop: CASSPLQNTGELFF. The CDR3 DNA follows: TGTGCCAGCTCACCACTCCAGAACACCGGGGAGCTGTTTTTT.

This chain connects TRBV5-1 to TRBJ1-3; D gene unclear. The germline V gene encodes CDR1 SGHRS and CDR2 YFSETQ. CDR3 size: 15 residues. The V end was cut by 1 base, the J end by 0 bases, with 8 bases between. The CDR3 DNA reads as TGCGCCAGCAGCTTGACAGACTACTCTGGAAACACCATATATTTT. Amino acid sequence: CASSLTDYSGNTIYF.

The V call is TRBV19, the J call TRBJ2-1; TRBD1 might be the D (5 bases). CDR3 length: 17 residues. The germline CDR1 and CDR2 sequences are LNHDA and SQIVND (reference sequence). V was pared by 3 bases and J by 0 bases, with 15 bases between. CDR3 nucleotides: TGTGCCAGTAGTATGGGCCAGGGCGCGAGCTCCTACAATGAGCAGTTCTTC. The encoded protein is CASSMGQGASSYNEQFF.

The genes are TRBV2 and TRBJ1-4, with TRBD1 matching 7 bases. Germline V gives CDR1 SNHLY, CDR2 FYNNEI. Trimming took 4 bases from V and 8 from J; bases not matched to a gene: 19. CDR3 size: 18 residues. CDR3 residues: CASSGKESVRGTVEKLFF. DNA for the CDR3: TGTGCCAGCAGTGGTAAAGAGAGCGTGCGCGGGACAGTAGAAAAACTGTTTTTT.

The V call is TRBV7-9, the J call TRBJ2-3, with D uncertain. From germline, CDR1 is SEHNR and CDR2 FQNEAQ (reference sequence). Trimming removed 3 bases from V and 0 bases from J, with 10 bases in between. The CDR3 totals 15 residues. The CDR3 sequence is CASSFLTSSTDTQYF. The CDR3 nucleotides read TGTGCCAGCAGCTTCCTAACCTCTAGCACAGATACGCAGTATTTT.

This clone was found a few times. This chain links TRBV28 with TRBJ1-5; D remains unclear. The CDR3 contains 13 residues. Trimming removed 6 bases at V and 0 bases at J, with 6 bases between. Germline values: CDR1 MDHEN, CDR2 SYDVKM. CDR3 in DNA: TGTGCCAGCAGAACAGATAGCAATCAGCCCCAGCATTTT. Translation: CASRTDSNQPQHF.

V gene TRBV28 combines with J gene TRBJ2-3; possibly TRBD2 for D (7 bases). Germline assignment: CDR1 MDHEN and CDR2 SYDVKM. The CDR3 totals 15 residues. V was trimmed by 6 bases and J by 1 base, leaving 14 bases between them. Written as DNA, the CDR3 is TGTGCCAGCAGCCCCGGGGGGCGCGGCACAGATACGCAGTATTTT. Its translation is CASSPGGRGTDTQYF.

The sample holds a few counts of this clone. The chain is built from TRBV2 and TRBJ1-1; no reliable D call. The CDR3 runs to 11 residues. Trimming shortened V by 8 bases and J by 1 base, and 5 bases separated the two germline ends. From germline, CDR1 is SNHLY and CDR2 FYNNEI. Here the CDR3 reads CASSRNTEAFF. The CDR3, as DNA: TGTGCCAGCTCCAGGAACACTGAAGCTTTCTTT.

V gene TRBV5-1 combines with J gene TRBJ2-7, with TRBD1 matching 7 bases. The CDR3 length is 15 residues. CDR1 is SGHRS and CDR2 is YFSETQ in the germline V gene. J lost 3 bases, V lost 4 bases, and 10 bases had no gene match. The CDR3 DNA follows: TGCGCCAGCAGCCCAGGCGGACAGGCCCTCTACGAGCAGTACTTC. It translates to CASSPGGQALYEQYF.

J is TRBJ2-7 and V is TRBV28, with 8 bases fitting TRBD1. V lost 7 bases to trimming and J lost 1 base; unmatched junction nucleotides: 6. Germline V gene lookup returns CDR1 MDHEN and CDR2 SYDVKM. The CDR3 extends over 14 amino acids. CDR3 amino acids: CASTSRDRSYEQYF. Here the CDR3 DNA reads TGTGCCAGCACTTCCCGGGACAGGTCCTACGAGCAGTACTTC. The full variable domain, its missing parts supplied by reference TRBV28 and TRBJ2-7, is DVKVTQSSRYLVKRTGEKVFLECVQDMDHENMFWYRQDPGLGLRLIYFSYDVKMKEKGDIPEGYSVSREKKERFSLILESASTNQTSMYLCASTSRDRSYEQYFGPGTRLTVT.

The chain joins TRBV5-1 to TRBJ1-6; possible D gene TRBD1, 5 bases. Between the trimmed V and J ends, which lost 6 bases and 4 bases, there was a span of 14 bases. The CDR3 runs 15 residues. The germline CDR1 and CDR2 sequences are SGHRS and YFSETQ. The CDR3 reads CASTSGNRYNSPLHF. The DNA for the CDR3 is TGCGCCAGCACTTCAGGGAATCGATATAATTCACCCCTCCACTTT.

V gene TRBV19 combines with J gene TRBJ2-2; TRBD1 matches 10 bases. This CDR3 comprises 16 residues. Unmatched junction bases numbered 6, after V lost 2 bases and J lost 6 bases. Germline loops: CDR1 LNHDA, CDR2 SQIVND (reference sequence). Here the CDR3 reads CASSIIGTGVPGELFF. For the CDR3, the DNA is TGTGCCAGTAGTATAATTGGGACAGGGGTCCCCGGGGAGCTGTTTTTT.

The CDR3 DNA reads TGTGCCAGCAGCGGGAGAACAGGGGCTCAGCCCCAGCATTTT. Residues: CASSGRTGAQPQHF. J is TRBJ1-5 and V is TRBV2; 7 nucleotides match TRBD1. The CDR3 runs 14 residues. Looked up from germline, CDR1 is SNHLY and CDR2 is FYNNEI. Losses at the gene ends were 6 bases for V and 6 bases for J; bases not matched to a gene: 8.

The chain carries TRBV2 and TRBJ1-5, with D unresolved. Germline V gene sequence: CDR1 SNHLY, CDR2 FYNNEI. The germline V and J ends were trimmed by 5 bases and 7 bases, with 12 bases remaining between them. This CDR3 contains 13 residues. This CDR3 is CASSFQPGQPQHF. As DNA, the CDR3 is TGTGCCAGCAGTTTTCAGCCGGGACAGCCCCAGCATTTT.

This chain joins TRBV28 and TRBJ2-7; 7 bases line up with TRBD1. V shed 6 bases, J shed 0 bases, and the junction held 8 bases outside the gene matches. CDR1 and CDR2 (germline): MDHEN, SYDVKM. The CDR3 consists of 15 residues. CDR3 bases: TGTGCCAGCAGGTCGGGACAGCGGAGCTCCTACGAGCAGTACTTC. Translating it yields CASRSGQRSSYEQYF.

CDR3 protein: CSVLTDKNTEAFF. The CDR3 nucleotides are TGCAGCGTTCTGACAGATAAGAACACTGAAGCTTTCTTT. The chain recombines TRBV29-1 with TRBJ1-1; D perhaps matches TRBD1 (5 bases). The V gene's germline CDR1 is SQVTM and CDR2 ANQGSEA. CDR3 length: 13 amino acids. The V end lost 5 bases, the J end lost 1 base, and 11 bases lay between the germline ends.

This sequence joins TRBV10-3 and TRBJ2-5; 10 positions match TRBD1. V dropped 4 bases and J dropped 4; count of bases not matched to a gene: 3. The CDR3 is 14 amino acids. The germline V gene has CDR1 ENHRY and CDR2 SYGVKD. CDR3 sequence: CAISVGQGGETQYF. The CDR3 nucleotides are TGTGCCATCAGTGTCGGACAGGGGGGAGAGACCCAGTACTTC.

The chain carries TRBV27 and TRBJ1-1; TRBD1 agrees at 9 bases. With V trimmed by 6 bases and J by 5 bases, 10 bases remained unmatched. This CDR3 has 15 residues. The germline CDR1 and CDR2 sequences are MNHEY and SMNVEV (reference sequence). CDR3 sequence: CASRSGQGIMTEAFF. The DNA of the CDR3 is TGTGCCAGCAGATCGGGACAGGGAATTATGACTGAAGCTTTCTTT.

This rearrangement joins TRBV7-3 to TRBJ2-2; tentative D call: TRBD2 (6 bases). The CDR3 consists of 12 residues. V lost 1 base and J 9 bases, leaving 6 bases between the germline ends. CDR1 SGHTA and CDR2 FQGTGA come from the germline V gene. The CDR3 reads CASSLSGRELFF. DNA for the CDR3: TGTGCCAGCAGCTTAAGCGGGAGGGAGCTGTTTTTT.

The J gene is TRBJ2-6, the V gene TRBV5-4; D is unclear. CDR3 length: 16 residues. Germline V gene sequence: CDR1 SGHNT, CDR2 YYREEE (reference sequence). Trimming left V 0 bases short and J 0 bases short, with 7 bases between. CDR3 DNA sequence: TGTGCCAGCAGCTTGGCCCCCCACTCTGGGGCCAACGTCCTGACTTTC. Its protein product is CASSLAPHSGANVLTF. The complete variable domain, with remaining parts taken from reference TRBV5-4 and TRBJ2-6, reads ETGVTQSPTHLIKTRGQQVTLRCSSQSGHNTVSWYQQALGQGPQFIFQYYREEENGRGNFPPRFSGLQFPNYSSELNVNALELDDSALYLCASSLAPHSGANVLTFGAGSRLTVL.

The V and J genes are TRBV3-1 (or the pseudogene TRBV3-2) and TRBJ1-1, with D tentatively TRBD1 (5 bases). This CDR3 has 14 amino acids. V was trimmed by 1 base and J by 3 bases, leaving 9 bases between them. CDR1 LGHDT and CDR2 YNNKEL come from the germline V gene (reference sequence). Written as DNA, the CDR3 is TGTGCCAGCAGCCAAGTCTCCAGGGACACTGAAGCTTTCTTT. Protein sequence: CASSQVSRDTEAFF.